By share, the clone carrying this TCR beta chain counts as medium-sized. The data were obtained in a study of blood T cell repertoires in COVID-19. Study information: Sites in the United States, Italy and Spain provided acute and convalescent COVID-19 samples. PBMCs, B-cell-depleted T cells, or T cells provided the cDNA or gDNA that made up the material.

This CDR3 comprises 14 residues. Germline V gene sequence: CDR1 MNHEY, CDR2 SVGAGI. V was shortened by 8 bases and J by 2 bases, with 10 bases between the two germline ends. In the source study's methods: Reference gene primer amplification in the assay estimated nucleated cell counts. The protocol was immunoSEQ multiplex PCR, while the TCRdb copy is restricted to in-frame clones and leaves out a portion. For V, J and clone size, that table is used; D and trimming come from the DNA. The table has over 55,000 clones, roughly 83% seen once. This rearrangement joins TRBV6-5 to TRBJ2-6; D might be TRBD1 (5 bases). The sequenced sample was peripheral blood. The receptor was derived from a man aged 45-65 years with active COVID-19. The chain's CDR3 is CASSTVPGANVLTF. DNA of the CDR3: TGTGCCAGCTCGACAGTCCCTGGGGCCAACGTCCTGACTTTC.